This T cell receptor (beta chain) was identified during a study of cytomegalovirus exposure and HLA in healthy donors. Study-level background: Out of fewer than 500 genotyped donors, 81% belonged to the Caucasian-associated ancestry cluster.

As for this clone: The antigen is not known.

Trimming at V came to 5 bases and at J to 5 bases, leaving 4 bases not matched to a gene. Germline V gene sequence: CDR1 MNHEY, CDR2 SVGAGI. CDR3 length equals 15 residues. Study-wide findings and caveats: In a later analysis, a genetic analysis reported fewer productive-TCR N-insertions in an Asian-associated ancestry cluster than the cohort average.

Vbeta (60) and Jbeta (13) primers were used in the PCR. Sequencing used immunoSEQ multiplex PCR; TCRdb keeps in-frame clones, though not all of them. The sample has a few hundred thousand clones; over 65% are singletons. The receptor comes from a man between 40 and 49 years old in good health and CMV-seronegative. V is TRBV6-5 and J is TRBJ2-2, with TRBD2 identical over 11 bases. The sequencing input was PBMCs. The CDR3: CASSPRTSGTGELFF. CDR3 in DNA: TGTGCCAGCAGTCCCCGGACTAGCGGGACCGGGGAGCTGTTTTTT.